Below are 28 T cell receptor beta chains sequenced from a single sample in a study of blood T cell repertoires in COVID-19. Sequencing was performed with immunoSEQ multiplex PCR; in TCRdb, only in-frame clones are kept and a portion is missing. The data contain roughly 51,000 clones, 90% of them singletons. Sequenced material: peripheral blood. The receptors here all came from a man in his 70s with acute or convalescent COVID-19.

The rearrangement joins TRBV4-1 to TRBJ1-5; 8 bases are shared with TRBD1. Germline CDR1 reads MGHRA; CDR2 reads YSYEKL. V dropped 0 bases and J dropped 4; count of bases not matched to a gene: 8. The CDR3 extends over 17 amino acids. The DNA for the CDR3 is TGCGCCAGCAGCCAAGATTTTCGGACAGGGATTAATCAGCCCCAGCATTTT. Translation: CASSQDFRTGINQPQHF.

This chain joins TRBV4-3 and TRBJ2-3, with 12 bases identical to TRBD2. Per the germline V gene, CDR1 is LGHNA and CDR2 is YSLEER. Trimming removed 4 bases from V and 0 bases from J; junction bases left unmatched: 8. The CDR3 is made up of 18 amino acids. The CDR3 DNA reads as TGCGCCAGCAGCCCGACTAGCGGGGGAGCTACTAGCACAGATACGCAGTATTTT. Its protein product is CASSPTSGGATSTDTQYF.

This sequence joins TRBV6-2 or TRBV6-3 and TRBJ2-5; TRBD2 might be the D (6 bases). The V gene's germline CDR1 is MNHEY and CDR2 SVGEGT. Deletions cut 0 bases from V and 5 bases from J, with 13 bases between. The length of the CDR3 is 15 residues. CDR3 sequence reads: CASSYSGLGGETQYF. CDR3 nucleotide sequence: TGTGCCAGCAGTTACTCGGGACTTGGTGGGGAGACCCAGTACTTC.

CDR3 residues: CASRPDRGPHYGYTF. CDR3 DNA: TGTGCCAGCAGACCCGACAGGGGACCCCACTATGGCTACACCTTC. The chain recombines TRBV6-5 with TRBJ1-2; 8 nucleotides line up with TRBD1. Germline assignment: CDR1 MNHEY and CDR2 SVGAGI. After removal of 6 bases from V and 3 bases from J, the junction contained 9 bases not matched to a gene. The CDR3 consists of 15 residues.

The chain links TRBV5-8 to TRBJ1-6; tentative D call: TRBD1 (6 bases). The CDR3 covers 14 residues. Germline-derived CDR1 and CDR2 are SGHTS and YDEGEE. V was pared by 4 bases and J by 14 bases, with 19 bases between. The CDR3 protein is CASSPGTPTVALHF. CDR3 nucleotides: TGTGCCAGCAGCCCCGGGACACCAACGGTCGCCCTCCACTTT.

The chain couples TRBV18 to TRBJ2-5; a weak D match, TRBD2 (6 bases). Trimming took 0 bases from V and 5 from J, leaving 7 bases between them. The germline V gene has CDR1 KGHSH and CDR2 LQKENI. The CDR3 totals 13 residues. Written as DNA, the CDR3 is TGTGCCAGCTCACCACCAAGCGGGGAGACCCAGTACTTC. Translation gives CASSPPSGETQYF.

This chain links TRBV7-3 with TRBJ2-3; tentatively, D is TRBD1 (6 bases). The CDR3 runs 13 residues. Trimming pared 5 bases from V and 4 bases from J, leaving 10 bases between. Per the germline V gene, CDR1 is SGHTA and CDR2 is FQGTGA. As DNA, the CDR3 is TGTGCCAGCAGCCGACAGGAACCAGATACGCAGTATTTT. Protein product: CASSRQEPDTQYF.

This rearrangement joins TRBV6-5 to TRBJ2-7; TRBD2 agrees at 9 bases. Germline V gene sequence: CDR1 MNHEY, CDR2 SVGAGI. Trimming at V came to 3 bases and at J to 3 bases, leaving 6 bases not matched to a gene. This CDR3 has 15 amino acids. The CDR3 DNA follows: TGTGCCAGCAGTTATGGTAGCGGGGGACTCTACGAGCAGTACTTC. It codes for CASSYGSGGLYEQYF.

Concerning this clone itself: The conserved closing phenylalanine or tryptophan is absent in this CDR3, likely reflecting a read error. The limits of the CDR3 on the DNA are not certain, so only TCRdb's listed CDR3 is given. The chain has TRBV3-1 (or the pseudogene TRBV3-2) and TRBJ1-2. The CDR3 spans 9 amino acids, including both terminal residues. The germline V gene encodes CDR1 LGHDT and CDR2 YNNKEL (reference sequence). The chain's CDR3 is CASSPEGLG.

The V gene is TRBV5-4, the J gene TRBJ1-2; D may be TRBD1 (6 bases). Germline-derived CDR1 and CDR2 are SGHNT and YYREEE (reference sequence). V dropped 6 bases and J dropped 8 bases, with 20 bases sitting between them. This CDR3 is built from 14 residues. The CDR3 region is CASTFGGAVGGYTF. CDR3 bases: TGTGCCAGCACCTTTGGGGGGGCCGTAGGGGGCTACACCTTC.

CDR3 amino acids: CASSRDRGSSYEQYF. DNA for the CDR3: TGCGCCAGCAGCCGAGACAGGGGGAGCTCCTACGAGCAGTACTTC. The chain uses TRBV4-3 and TRBJ2-7; 9 positions match TRBD1. V dropped 4 bases and J dropped 0; count of bases not matched to a gene: 4. Germline CDR1 and CDR2: LGHNA and YSLEER. The CDR3 has 15 amino acids.

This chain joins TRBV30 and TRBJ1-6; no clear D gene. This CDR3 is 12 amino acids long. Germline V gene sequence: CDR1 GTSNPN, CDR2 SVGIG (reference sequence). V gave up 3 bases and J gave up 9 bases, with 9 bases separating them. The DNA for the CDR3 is TGTGCCTGGAGCAGCCCGGGTTCACCCCTCCACTTT. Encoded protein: CAWSSPGSPLHF.

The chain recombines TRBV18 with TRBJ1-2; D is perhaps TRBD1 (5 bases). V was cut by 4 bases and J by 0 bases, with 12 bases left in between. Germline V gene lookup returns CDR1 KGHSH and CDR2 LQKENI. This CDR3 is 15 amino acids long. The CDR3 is CASSLISGANYGYTF. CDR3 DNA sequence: TGTGCCAGCTCACTCATCTCGGGGGCTAACTATGGCTACACCTTC. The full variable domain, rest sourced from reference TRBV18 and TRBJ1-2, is NAGVMQNPRHLVRRRGQEARLRCSPMKGHSHVYWYRQLPEEGLKFMVYLQKENIIDESGMPKERFSAEFPKEGPSILRIQQVVRGDSAAYFCASSLISGANYGYTFGSGTRLTVV.

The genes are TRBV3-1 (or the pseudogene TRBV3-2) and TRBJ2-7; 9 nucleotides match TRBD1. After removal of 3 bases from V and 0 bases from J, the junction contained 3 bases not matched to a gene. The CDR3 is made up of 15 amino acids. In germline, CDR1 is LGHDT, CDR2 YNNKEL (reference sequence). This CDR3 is CASSHRDRVSYEQYF. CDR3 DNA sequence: TGTGCCAGCAGCCACCGGGACAGGGTCTCCTACGAGCAGTACTTC.

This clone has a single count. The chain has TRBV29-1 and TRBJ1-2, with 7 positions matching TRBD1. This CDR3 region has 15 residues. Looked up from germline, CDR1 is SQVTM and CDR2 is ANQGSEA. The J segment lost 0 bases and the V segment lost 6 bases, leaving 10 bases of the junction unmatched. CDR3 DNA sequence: TGCAGCGTCCGTGACAGGGCTAGAGCTAACTATGGCTACACCTTC. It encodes CSVRDRARANYGYTF.

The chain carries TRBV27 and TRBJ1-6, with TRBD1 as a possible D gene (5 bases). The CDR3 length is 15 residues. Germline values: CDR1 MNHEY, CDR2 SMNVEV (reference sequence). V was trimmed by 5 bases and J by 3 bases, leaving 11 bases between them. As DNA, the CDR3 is TGTGCCAGCAGTCGACAGTCATTCTATAATTCACCCCTCCACTTT. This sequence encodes CASSRQSFYNSPLHF.

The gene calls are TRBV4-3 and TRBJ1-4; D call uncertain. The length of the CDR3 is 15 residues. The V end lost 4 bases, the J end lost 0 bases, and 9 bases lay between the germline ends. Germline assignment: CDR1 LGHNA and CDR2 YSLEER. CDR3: CASSRYGATNEKLFF. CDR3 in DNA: TGCGCCAGCAGCCGTTACGGTGCAACTAATGAAAAACTGTTTTTT.

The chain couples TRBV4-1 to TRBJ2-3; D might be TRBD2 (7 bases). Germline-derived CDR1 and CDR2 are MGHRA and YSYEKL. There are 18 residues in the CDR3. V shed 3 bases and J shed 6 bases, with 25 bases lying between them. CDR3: CASSHPLDGRGRLDTQYF. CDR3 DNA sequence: TGCGCCAGCAGCCATCCCCTTGACGGGCGGGGGCGCCTGGATACGCAGTATTTT.

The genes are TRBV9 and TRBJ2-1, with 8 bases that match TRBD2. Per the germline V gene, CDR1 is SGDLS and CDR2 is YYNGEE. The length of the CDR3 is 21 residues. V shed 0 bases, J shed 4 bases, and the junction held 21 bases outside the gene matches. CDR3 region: CASSVAPVLQRGGLSYNEQFF. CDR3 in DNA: TGTGCCAGCAGCGTAGCCCCGGTTCTCCAACGGGGGGGCCTTAGTTACAATGAGCAGTTCTTC.

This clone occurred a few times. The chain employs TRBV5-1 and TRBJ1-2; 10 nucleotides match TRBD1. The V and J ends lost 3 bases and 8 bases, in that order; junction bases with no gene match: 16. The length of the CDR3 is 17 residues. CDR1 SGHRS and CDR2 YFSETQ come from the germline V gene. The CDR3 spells CASSSGTGVLESGGYTF. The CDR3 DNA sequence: TGCGCCAGCAGCTCGGGGACAGGGGTTCTGGAGTCTGGAGGCTACACCTTC.

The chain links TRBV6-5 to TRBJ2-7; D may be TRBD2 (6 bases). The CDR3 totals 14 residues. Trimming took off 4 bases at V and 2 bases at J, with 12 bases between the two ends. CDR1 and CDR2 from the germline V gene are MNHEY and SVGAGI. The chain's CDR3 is CASSLGGETYEQYF. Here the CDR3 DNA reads TGTGCCAGCAGTTTAGGCGGGGAGACCTACGAGCAGTACTTC.

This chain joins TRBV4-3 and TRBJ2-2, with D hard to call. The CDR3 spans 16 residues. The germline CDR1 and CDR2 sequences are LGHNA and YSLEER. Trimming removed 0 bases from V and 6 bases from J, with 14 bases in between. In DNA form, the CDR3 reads TGCGCCAGCAGCCAAGATCGAGGCGCACGTCCCGGGGAGCTGTTTTTT. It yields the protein CASSQDRGARPGELFF.

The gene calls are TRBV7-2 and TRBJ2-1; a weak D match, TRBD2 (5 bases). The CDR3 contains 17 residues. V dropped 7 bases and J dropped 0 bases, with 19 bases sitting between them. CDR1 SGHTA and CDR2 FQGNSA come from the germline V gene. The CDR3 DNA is TGTGCCAGCATCCTAAGTGGAGGCACCAACTCCTACAATGAGCAGTTCTTC. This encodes CASILSGGTNSYNEQFF.

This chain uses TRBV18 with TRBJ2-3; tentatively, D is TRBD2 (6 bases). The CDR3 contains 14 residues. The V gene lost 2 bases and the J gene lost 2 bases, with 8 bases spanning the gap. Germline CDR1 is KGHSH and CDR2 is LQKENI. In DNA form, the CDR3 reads TGTGCCAGCTCACCAGCGGGGAACACAGATACGCAGTATTTT. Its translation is CASSPAGNTDTQYF.

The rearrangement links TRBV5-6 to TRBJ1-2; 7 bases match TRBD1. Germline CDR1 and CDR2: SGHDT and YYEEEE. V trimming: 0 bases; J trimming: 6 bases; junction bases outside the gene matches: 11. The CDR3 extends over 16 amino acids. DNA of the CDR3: TGTGCCAGCAGCTTGGTAGTCGGACAGGCAGGGAATGGCTACACCTTC. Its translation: CASSLVVGQAGNGYTF.

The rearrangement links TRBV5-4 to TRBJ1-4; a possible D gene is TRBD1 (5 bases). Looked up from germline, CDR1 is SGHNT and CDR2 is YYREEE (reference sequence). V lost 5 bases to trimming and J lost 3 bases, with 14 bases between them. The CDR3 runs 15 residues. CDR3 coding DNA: TGTGCCAGCAGTGCGGGAGGGGTGGCTAATGAAAAACTGTTTTTT. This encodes CASSAGGVANEKLFF.

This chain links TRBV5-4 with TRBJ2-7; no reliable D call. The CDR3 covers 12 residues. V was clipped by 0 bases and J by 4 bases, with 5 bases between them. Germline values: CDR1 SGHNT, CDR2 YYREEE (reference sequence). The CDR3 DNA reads TGTGCCAGCAGCTTGGAACAGTACGAGCAGTACTTC. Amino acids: CASSLEQYEQYF.

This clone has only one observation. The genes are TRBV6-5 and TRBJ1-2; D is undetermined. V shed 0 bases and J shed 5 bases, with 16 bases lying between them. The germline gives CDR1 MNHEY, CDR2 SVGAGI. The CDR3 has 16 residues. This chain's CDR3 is CASSYSNPGLYYGYTF. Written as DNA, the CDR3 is TGTGCCAGCAGTTACTCGAATCCAGGCCTTTATTATGGCTACACCTTC.